This is a list of T cell receptor beta chains from one sample in a study of blood T cell repertoires in COVID-19. The method was immunoSEQ multiplex PCR; TCRdb's version includes in-frame clones alone and lacks a portion of them. The sample consists of approximately 210,000 clones, roughly 90% of them appearing once. What was sequenced was PBMCs or T cells enriched from blood (not recorded which). The receptors come from a woman younger than 35 who had recovered from COVID-19. Each CDR3 is given with its conserved first and last residue. The D gene is left open where the match is weak. Size tells how often a clone was seen (once, few, many) or the class of an expanded clone, and some rows leave it out.

j_call d_call v_call clone_size cdr3_aa cdr3_nt
TRBJ1-4 - TRBV5-1 - CASSLAGVEATNEKLFF TGCGCCAGCAGCTTGGCAGGGGTGGAGGCAACTAATGAAAAACTGTTTTTT
TRBJ1-1 - TRBV13 - CASSARLTGTEAFF TGTGCCAGCAGCGCCCGCCTAACAGGAACTGAAGCTTTCTTT
TRBJ1-2 TRBD1 TRBV2 - CASSGDSWGYTF TGTGCCAGCAGTGGGGACAGCTGGGGCTACACCTTC
TRBJ1-5 - TRBV2 - CASSERAGSQPQHF TGTGCCAGCAGTGAACGGGCGGGAAGTCAGCCCCAGCATTTT
TRBJ2-7 TRBD1 TRBV11-2 few CASSPGTGAPGSNF TGTGCCAGCAGCCCTGGGACAGGGGCACCGGGCTCTAACTTC
TRBJ1-5 TRBD1 TRBV28 many CASSLDPTGVHSNQPQHF TGTGCCAGCAGTTTGGACCCTACAGGGGTGCATAGCAATCAGCCCCAGCATTTT
TRBJ2-3 - TRBV6-5 - CASSPGYTANTQYF TGTGCCAGCAGCCCGGGTTATACTGCGAATACGCAGTATTTT
TRBJ2-5 TRBD2 TRBV28 - CASSSGTNQETQYF TGTGCCAGCAGTTCCGGGACTAACCAAGAGACCCAGTACTTC
TRBJ1-1 - TRBV6-5 - CASSYSYRTKNTEAFF TGTGCCAGCAGTTACTCCTACAGGACTAAAAACACTGAAGCTTTCTTT
TRBJ2-7 TRBD2 TRBV28 - CASSRLAGGPFEQYF TGTGCCAGCAGTCGACTAGCGGGGGGGCCTTTCGAGCAGTACTTC
TRBJ1-2 TRBD1 TRBV6-5 - CASSYLGRGSLGGYTF TGTGCCAGCAGTTACTTGGGCAGGGGGTCTTTAGGTGGCTACACCTTC
TRBJ1-1 TRBD1 TRBV5-1 - CASSPLTGAGAVNTEAFF TGCGCCAGCAGCCCGCTGACAGGGGCGGGGGCCGTGAACACTGAAGCTTTCTTT
TRBJ2-5 TRBD1 TRBV5-1 - CASSFGQGKETQYF TGCGCCAGCAGCTTCGGACAGGGCAAAGAGACCCAGTACTTC
TRBJ2-2 - TRBV7-7 - CASSLGSSRGELFF TGTGCCAGCAGCTTAGGTTCCTCCCGCGGGGAGCTGTTTTTT
TRBJ2-5 TRBD2 TRBV28 few CASSLYPGGGGKETQYF TGTGCCAGCAGTTTATACCCCGGCGGGGGGGGTAAGGAGACCCAGTACTTC
TRBJ1-2 - TRBV7-9 - CASSLMGTRYGYTF TGTGCCAGCAGCTTAATGGGGACACGCTATGGCTACACCTTC
TRBJ1-4 - TRBV20-1 - CSAITGEKLFF TGCAGTGCTATCACAGGGGAAAAACTGTTTTTT
TRBJ1-2 - TRBV7-2 - CASSSRATFNYGYTF TGTGCCAGCAGCTCCAGGGCTACCTTTAACTATGGCTACACCTTC